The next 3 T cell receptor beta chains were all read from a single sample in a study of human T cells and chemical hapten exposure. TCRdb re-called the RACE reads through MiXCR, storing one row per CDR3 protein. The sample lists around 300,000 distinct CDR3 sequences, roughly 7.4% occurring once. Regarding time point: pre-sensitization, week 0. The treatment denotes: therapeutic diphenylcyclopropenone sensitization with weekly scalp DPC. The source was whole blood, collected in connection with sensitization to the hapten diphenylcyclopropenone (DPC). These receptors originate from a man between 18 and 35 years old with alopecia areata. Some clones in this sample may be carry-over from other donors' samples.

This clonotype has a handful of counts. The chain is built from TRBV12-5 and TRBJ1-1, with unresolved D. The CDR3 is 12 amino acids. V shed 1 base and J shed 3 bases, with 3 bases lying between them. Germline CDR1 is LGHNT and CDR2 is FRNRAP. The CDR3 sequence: CASGLGHTEAFF. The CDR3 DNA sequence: TGTGCTAGTGGTTTGGGTCACACTGAAGCTTTCTTT.

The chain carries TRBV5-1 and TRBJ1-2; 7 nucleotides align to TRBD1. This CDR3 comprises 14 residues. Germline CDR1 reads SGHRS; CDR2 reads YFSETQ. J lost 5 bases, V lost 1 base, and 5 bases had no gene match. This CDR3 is CASSLTGEGYGYTF. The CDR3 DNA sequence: TGCGCCAGCAGCTTGACAGGGGAGGGATATGGCTACACCTTC.

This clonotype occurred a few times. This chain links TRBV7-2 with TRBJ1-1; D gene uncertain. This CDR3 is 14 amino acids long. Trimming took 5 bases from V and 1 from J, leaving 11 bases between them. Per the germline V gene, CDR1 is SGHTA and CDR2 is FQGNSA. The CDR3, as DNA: TGTGCCAGCAGCGGTCGAACAGCGAACACTGAAGCTTTCTTT. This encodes CASSGRTANTEAFF.